Listed here are 25 T cell receptor beta chains from one sample, sequenced in a study. TCRdb re-derived calls from the 5' RACE reads in MiXCR, one entry per CDR3 protein. This sample has about 41,000 distinct CDR3 sequences; 25% to 30% occur once, and the top ten carry about 3.7%. Material for sequencing was memory CD4+ T cells sorted from a lymph node. Indicated subset: memory CD4+ T cells, CD4+CD45RO+CD25-. These receptors were obtained from a female donor with breast cancer.

The chain is built from TRBV5-1 and TRBJ1-1; no firm D call. Trimming stripped 0 bases from V and 1 base from J, with 7 bases between. Germline lookup yields CDR1 SGHRS and CDR2 YFSETQ. CDR3 length: 14 amino acids. CDR3 loop: CASSLAPGNTEAFF. The DNA for the CDR3 is TGCGCCAGCAGCTTGGCTCCTGGGAACACTGAAGCTTTCTTT.

As regards this clonotype: Germline is not matched at one junction end, which may reflect a read error. The V and J genes are TRBV27 and TRBJ2-2; 14 bases fit TRBD2. The CDR3 has 17 amino acids. Germline-derived CDR1 and CDR2 are MNHEY and SMNVEV (reference sequence). CDR3 DNA sequence: TGTGCCAGCAGCCCAGGGACTAGCGGGAGAAGGGGCGGGGAGCTGGTTTTT. It yields the protein CASSPGTSGRRGGELVF.

The chain couples TRBV7-3 to TRBJ2-1, with 15 bases that match TRBD2. The ends lost 4 bases at V and 9 bases at J; junction bases unmatched: 4. Looked up from germline, CDR1 is SGHTA and CDR2 is FQGTGA. CDR3 length: 15 amino acids. The CDR3 bases are TGTGCCAGCAGCTGGACTAGCGGGGGGGCAAGTGAGCAGTTCTTC. Encoded protein: CASSWTSGGASEQFF.

The rearrangement links TRBV5-1 to TRBJ2-5, with 7 bases lining up with TRBD1. This CDR3 region has 14 residues. Trimming removed 0 bases from V and 3 bases from J; junction bases left unmatched: 2. Germline CDR1 is SGHRS and CDR2 is YFSETQ. In nucleotides, the CDR3 is TGCGCCAGCAGCTTGGCACAGGGGAAAGAGACCCAGTACTTC. It yields the protein CASSLAQGKETQYF.

This clonotype is judged medium-sized. The chain has TRBV20-1 and TRBJ2-1; possibly TRBD2 for D (7 bases). V lost 2 bases and J lost 7, with 21 bases in between. The germline V gene encodes CDR1 DFQATT and CDR2 SNEGSKA (reference sequence). This CDR3 spans 16 amino acids. CDR3 nucleotides: TGCAGTGCTAGAACCTTACAGGGTGGGAGGGAGAATGAGCAGTTCTTC. Encoded protein: CSARTLQGGRENEQFF.

This chain connects TRBV7-9 to TRBJ2-5, with no clear D. Germline CDR1 SEHNR, CDR2 FQNEAQ (reference sequence). Trimming shortened V by 1 base and J by 3 bases, and 15 bases separated the two germline ends. The CDR3 has 16 amino acids. CDR3 residues: CASSLGQSTTEETQYF. Written as DNA, the CDR3 is TGTGCCAGCAGCTTAGGTCAGTCCACCACCGAAGAGACCCAGTACTTC.

The chain carries TRBV24-1 and TRBJ2-7; no firm D call. The germline V and J ends were trimmed by 3 bases and 5 bases, with 7 bases remaining between them. Germline V lookup: CDR1 KGHDR, CDR2 SFDVKD. The CDR3 runs to 12 residues. For the CDR3, the DNA is TGTGCCACCAGTGATCCAATTAACGAGCAGTACTTC. As protein: CATSDPINEQYF.

This clonotype has only a few counts. J is TRBJ1-4 and V is TRBV7-3; TRBD1 agrees at 7 bases. V trimming: 5 bases; J trimming: 5 bases; junction bases outside the gene matches: 2. There are 13 residues in the CDR3. Germline lookup yields CDR1 SGHTA and CDR2 FQGTGA. The CDR3 coding sequence is TGTGCCAGCAGCGAGGGGGCAAATGAAAAACTGTTTTTT. It yields the protein CASSEGANEKLFF.

This clonotype was found a few times. V and J are TRBV7-9 and TRBJ1-2, with TRBD1 identical over 9 bases. V was clipped by 4 bases and J by 3 bases; unmatched bases: 24. CDR3 length equals 21 residues. From germline, CDR1 is SEHNR and CDR2 FQNEAQ (reference sequence). Here the CDR3 reads CASSSSIFRDREPLADYGYTF. DNA for the CDR3: TGTGCCAGCAGCTCCTCCATTTTCCGGGACAGGGAGCCCCTCGCGGACTATGGCTACACCTTC.

A remark on this clonotype: Relative to the germline gene, one junction end is altered; a read error may explain this. The gene calls are TRBV5-1 and TRBJ2-7, with 9 bases that match TRBD1. CDR3 length: 15 amino acids. The germline V gene has CDR1 SGHRS and CDR2 YFSETQ. The CDR3 nucleotides read TGCGCCGGCAGGGCCGGACAGGGGCACTCCTACGAGCAGTACTTC. This translates into CAGRAGQGHSYEQYF.

A few counts support this clonotype. V usage is TRBV3-1 and J usage is TRBJ1-2; D gene ambiguous. Germline V gene lookup returns CDR1 LGHDT and CDR2 YNNKEL (reference sequence). This CDR3 is 12 amino acids long. V lost 0 bases and J lost 8, with 7 bases in between. The CDR3 loop reads CASSQERFGYTF. DNA for the CDR3: TGTGCCAGCAGCCAAGAGAGATTCGGCTACACCTTC.

The V call is TRBV4-1, the J call TRBJ1-2; 7 nucleotides align to TRBD1. The trim removed 3 bases at V and 8 bases at J, leaving 9 bases unmatched. The CDR3 totals 14 residues. From germline, CDR1 is MGHRA and CDR2 YSYEKL. For the CDR3, the DNA is TGCGCCAGCAGCCACGGTCGAGGGGGCGAAGGCTACACCTTC. Translation: CASSHGRGGEGYTF.

This sequence joins TRBV20-1 and TRBJ1-2; the D gene is possibly TRBD1 (5 bases). The CDR3 totals 11 residues. Germline CDR1 and CDR2: DFQATT and SNEGSKA (reference sequence). V dropped 2 bases and J dropped 8 bases, with 9 bases sitting between them. The CDR3 loop is CSARRNRGYTF. Written as DNA, the CDR3 is TGCAGTGCTAGAAGAAACAGGGGCTACACCTTC.

The chain carries TRBV9 and TRBJ2-7; 8 bases agree with TRBD2. The CDR3 loop spans 15 amino acids. V trimming: 3 bases; J trimming: 3 bases; junction bases outside the gene matches: 8. CDR1 and CDR2 (germline): SGDLS, YYNGEE. CDR3 bases: TGTGCCAGCAGCGCCTCGGGGGGGTTTTACTACGAGCAGTACTTC. Translation: CASSASGGFYYEQYF.

V is TRBV25-1 and J is TRBJ2-3, with 7 bases aligning to TRBD1. CDR3 length: 16 amino acids. V gave up 8 bases and J gave up 4 bases; unmatched junction bases: 15. Germline CDR1 MGHDK, CDR2 SYGVNS. The CDR3 nucleotides read TGTGCCAGCCCCCAGACCGGGACAGTATATGCAGATACGCAGTATTTT. It is translated as CASPQTGTVYADTQYF. The complete variable domain, with remaining parts taken from reference TRBV25-1 and TRBJ2-3, reads EADIYQTPRYLVIGTGKKITLECSQTMGHDKMYWYQQDPGMELHLIHYSYGVNSTEKGDLSSESTVSRIRTEHFPLTLESARPSHTSQYLCASPQTGTVYADTQYFGPGTRLTVL.

J is TRBJ2-5 and V is TRBV4-1; 7 bases map to TRBD1. V shed 4 bases, J shed 4 bases, and the junction held 15 bases outside the gene matches. This CDR3 comprises 17 residues. Germline lookup yields CDR1 MGHRA and CDR2 YSYEKL. Here the CDR3 reads CASSPPRGRSLGETQYF. CDR3 coding DNA: TGCGCCAGCAGCCCACCGAGGGGGCGGTCGCTCGGAGAGACCCAGTACTTC.

This clonotype was counted at least ten times. The J gene is TRBJ2-2, the V gene TRBV4-3, with 9 bases fitting TRBD1. The V segment lost 8 bases and the J segment 1 base; nucleotides outside the gene matches: 5. Germline V gives CDR1 LGHNA, CDR2 YSLEER. The CDR3 length is 15 residues. The CDR3 nucleotides read TGCGCCAGCGCAACGGGACAGGGGAACACCGGGGAGCTGTTTTTT. This sequence encodes CASATGQGNTGELFF.

The chain has TRBV20-1 and TRBJ2-5; 7 nucleotides line up with TRBD2. The J segment lost 2 bases and the V segment lost 4 bases, leaving 7 bases of the junction unmatched. CDR3 size: 14 residues. Germline V gene data show CDR1 as DFQATT and CDR2 as SNEGSKA (reference sequence). In DNA form, the CDR3 reads TGCAGTGCTAAAGCGGGAAGAATTCAAGAGACCCAGTACTTC. Its protein product is CSAKAGRIQETQYF.

This chain links TRBV2 with TRBJ1-2; D is uncertain. The CDR3 covers 14 residues. V was pared by 4 bases and J by 5 bases, with 14 bases between. Germline values: CDR1 SNHLY, CDR2 FYNNEI. The CDR3 DNA reads TGTGCCAGCAGTGGACAACTTACGGGATATGGCTACACCTTC. It is translated as CASSGQLTGYGYTF.

The rearrangement joins TRBV28 to TRBJ1-4; TRBD1 matches at 8 bases. The germline gives CDR1 MDHEN, CDR2 SYDVKM. With V trimmed by 2 bases and J by 10 bases, 6 bases remained unmatched. This CDR3 region has 14 residues. As DNA, the CDR3 is TGTGCCAGCAGTTTAGACAGGGGCCGCCCAAAACTGTTTTTT. It codes for CASSLDRGRPKLFF.

This clonotype was counted a few times. This chain connects TRBV18 to TRBJ2-3; D not certain. The germline V and J ends were trimmed by 2 bases and 4 bases, with 4 bases remaining between them. The CDR3 extends over 12 amino acids. Germline assignment: CDR1 KGHSH and CDR2 LQKENI. CDR3 amino acids: CASSPVADTQYF. Here the CDR3 DNA reads TGTGCCAGCTCACCAGTGGCAGATACGCAGTATTTT.

As regards this clonotype: A read error may produce the germline difference seen at one junction end. CDR3 DNA sequence: TGTGCCGGCAGTTTCAGGGGAACGAACACCGGGGAGCTGTTTTTT. This gives the protein CAGSFRGTNTGELFF. V usage is TRBV27 and J usage is TRBJ2-2, with D perhaps matching TRBD1 (6 bases). CDR3 size: 15 residues. Germline V CDR1 and CDR2: MNHEY, SMNVEV (reference sequence).

With regard to this clonotype: A single base separates this from a much larger clone, so it may be a read error. V gene TRBV20-1 combines with J gene TRBJ1-1; D may be TRBD1 (5 bases). CDR3 size: 12 residues. The germline V gene encodes CDR1 DFQATT and CDR2 SNEGSKA (reference sequence). The CDR3 reads CGARVGHTEAFF. The CDR3 DNA follows: TGCGGTGCTAGAGTGGGGCACACTGAAGCTTTCTTT.

The chain employs TRBV24-1 and TRBJ2-1; no clear D. The germline V and J ends were trimmed by 4 bases and 0 bases, with 12 bases remaining between them. Germline CDR1 KGHDR, CDR2 SFDVKD. This CDR3 region has 16 residues. CDR3 sequence: CATSDPSASSYNEQFF. CDR3 nucleotide sequence: TGTGCCACCAGTGACCCTTCAGCAAGCTCCTACAATGAGCAGTTCTTC.

This sequence joins TRBV15 and TRBJ2-5; tentatively, D is TRBD2 (5 bases). The CDR3 spans 13 residues. V was shortened by 0 bases and J by 7 bases, with 9 bases between the two germline ends. Germline loops: CDR1 LNHNV, CDR2 YYDKDF (reference sequence). CDR3: CATSRDGEWTQYF. The DNA of the CDR3 is TGTGCCACCAGCAGAGATGGGGAGTGGACCCAGTACTTC.